Reported below is one TCR beta chain. Its specificity is not known. The junction had 2 bases not matched to a gene; V was cut back by 5 bases and J by 5 bases. The CDR3 totals 15 residues. Per germline, CDR1 MNHEY and CDR2 SVGAGI. This sample was included in a study of T cell responses to AZD1222 COVID-19 vaccine. General observations from the study: At baseline, seropositivity was found in only a handful of AZD1222 recipients. Close to half of all spike-specific TCRs reportedly target regions of the variants that are unmutated. The donors showed a predominance of white British ancestry and of females, with possible underestimation of clonal diversity.

TCRdb's copy holds only in-frame clones and misses some; the assay was immunoSEQ multiplex PCR. The data contain roughly 70,000 clones, roughly 78% of them singletons. The rearrangement links TRBV6-5 to TRBJ2-3; 15 bases match TRBD2. This receptor was obtained from an adult in good health. The sequences come from peripheral blood, collected on day 0 of MenACWY control vaccination. CDR3 region: CASSRTSGRVDTQYF. Here the CDR3 DNA reads TGTGCCAGCAGTCGGACTAGCGGGAGGGTAGATACGCAGTATTTT.